The table lists the clone carrying this TCR beta chain with a count of one. The antigen is unknown. One junction end does not reproduce the germline sequence, and a read error may be involved. The data were obtained in a study of molecular identifiers for immune sequencing clone quantification. This CDR3 contains 12 residues. Broader study findings: Investigators reportedly could detect spiked Jurkat TCR RNA from one cell among about a million naive cells. For highly expanded clones, sizes could be underestimated when identical TCR molecules share a barcode.

TCRdb reprocessed the PCR reads with MiXCR, giving one entry per CDR3 protein. The sample lists about 500,000 distinct CDR3 sequences; 20% to 25% were seen once. Specimen: naive CD8+ T cells from blood, with Jurkat cell RNA spiked in. Subset: FACS-sorted CD8+CD4-CCR7+CD45RA+ naive T cells. The sequence was collected from a human donor in good health. Some libraries in this study had Jurkat cell RNA spiked in. V usage is TRBV12-3 or TRBV12-4 and J usage is TRBJ2-7; D unresolved. Written as DNA, the CDR3 is TGTGCCAGCAGTCGCGCTCTCTACGGGCAGTACTTC. This encodes CASSRALYGQYF.